Reported below is one TCR beta chain. This sample was included in a study of blood T cell repertoires in COVID-19. CDR1 and CDR2 from the germline V gene are MNHEY and SVGAGI. CDR3 length equals 15 residues. V gave up 6 bases and J gave up 0 bases, with 12 bases separating them. Here immunoSEQ multiplex PCR was the method, and the copy in TCRdb shows in-frame clones only, minus some. This sample yields more than 110,000 clones, of which about 80% are seen a single time; around 3.3% belongs to the top ten. The chain recombines TRBV6-5 with TRBJ1-3; no clear D. Input material: peripheral blood. The receptor comes from a man between 60 and 70 years old with acute or convalescent COVID-19. CDR3 loop: CASRPDGSSGNTIYF. CDR3 in DNA: TGTGCCAGCAGACCGGACGGGAGCTCTGGAAACACCATATATTTT.